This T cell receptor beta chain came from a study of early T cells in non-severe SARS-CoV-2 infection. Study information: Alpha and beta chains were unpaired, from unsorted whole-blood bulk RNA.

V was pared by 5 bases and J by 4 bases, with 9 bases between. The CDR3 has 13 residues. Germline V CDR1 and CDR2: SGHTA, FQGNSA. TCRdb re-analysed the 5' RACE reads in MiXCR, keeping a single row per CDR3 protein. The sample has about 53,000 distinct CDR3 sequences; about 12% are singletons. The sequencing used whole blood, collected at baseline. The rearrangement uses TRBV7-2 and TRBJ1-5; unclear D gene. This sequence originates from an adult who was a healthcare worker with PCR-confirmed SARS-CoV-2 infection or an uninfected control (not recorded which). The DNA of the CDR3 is TGTGCCAGCAGCCCGCAGGAGAATCAGCCCCAGCATTTT. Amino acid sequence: CASSPQENQPQHF.